This T cell receptor beta chain was documented in a study of long-term antiretroviral therapy in people with HIV. Study background: It was about a decade after the earliest samples that the 2015 immediate-ART recommendation appeared.

This was the immunoSEQ v3.0 assay at survey level. Sequencing was performed with immunoSEQ multiplex PCR; in TCRdb, only in-frame clones are kept and a portion is missing. Of under 9,000 clones detected, approximately 80% appear once; the ten largest clones hold approximately 15%. CDR1 and CDR2 from the germline V gene are LNHDA and SQIVND (reference sequence). This CDR3 comprises 13 residues. V was clipped by 3 bases and J by 2 bases, with 8 bases between them. The TCR comes from a man between 40 and 49 years old with HIV. V and J are TRBV19 and TRBJ2-7; D is perhaps TRBD1 (6 bases). The specimen comprised unsorted PBMCs, sampled 0.1 years after starting antiretroviral therapy. The chain's CDR3 is CASSIPGAYEQYF. The CDR3 nucleotides read TGTGCCAGTAGTATCCCAGGGGCCTACGAGCAGTACTTC.